This T cell receptor beta chain came from a study of blood T cell repertoires in COVID-19 (dated by TCRdb to 2019 to 2021). Regarding the complete study: Samples covering the acute and convalescent phases of COVID-19 were provided by collaborators in the United States, Italy and Spain. Where available, HLA class I and class II types were obtained from metadata supplied by the sample provider rather than from assay-based typing. The repertoires were released in a freely available public database intended as a resource for research on the immune response to SARS-CoV-2. The dataset comprised deeply sampled blood TCRbeta repertoires from subjects exposed to, actively infected with, or recovered from COVID-19. Sample metadata almost always included a de-identified subject ID, COVID-19 status, age in years and sex. The material from the prospective study consisted of cDNA or gDNA derived from T cells, B-cell-depleted T cells, or PBMCs. The samples were drawn from two sources: the first 160 participants of the ongoing ImmuneRACE study, and about 1,300 subjects contributed by 6 global collaborators.

TCRbeta CDR3 regions were amplified from genomic DNA using the immunoSEQ Assay, a bias-controlled multiplex PCR. As for the original processing: The number of nucleated cells in each sample was estimated by amplification of reference gene primers within the assay. To quantify the absolute abundance of each unique TCRbeta CDR3 rearrangement, sequence reads were collapsed and filtered. Productive Simpson clonality was computed per sample as the square root of Simpson's diversity index over productive rearrangements. Not all clones reach the TCRdb copy of this immuneACCESS table, which keeps in-frame sequences only. Checked studies attribute under half of the gap to unresolved V genes and leave the rest unexplained. The V and J calls and clone size were taken over from that table, and D and trimming were inferred from the DNA. Recorded for this sample are around 470,000 clones; around 91% of them occurred a single time. Together, the top ten hold around 0.6% of the sample.

CDR1 and CDR2 are drawn from the germline V gene (reference sequence): PRHDT, FYEKMQ. From cysteine to phenylalanine, the CDR3 is 17 amino acids long. The DNA shown is the 51-base CDR3, in frame from base 1. From V the trimming removes 4 bases and from J it removes 7 bases, while the gene matches leave 13 bases of the junction unaccounted for. About this clone itself: It lacks a known antigen. The sample holds no much larger clone one base away, and base qualities are not on file.

Participants in the prospective study were enrolled through a virtual design, were aged roughly 18 to 90 years, and lived in approximately 25 United States geographic areas. In the prospective study, participants were assigned to cohorts based on the clinical history participants reported in a screening survey and a study questionnaire. Recovered participants in ImmuneRACE Cohort 3 were defined as having two consecutive negative NP/OP PCR tests, clearance from a healthcare professional, or resolution of symptoms. In the prospective study, mobile phlebotomists collected whole blood, serum and a nasopharyngeal or oropharyngeal swab from each participant. Participants in the prospective study had the option to provide additional blood draws and questionnaires over a roughly 2-month period. Blood samples from the prospective study were shipped frozen or at room temperature prior to DNA extraction.

On the study overall, not on this receptor specifically: Clinical and demographic metadata were provided uncurated, with the amount varying by source and participant.

What was sequenced was PBMCs or T cells enriched from blood (not recorded which). The receptor's source is a man aged 18 to 29 who had recovered from COVID-19. This chain is built from TRBV13 and TRBJ1-6; the central 7 bases match TRBD1. The CDR3 reads CASSSPRTGGWNSPLHF. The DNA sequence follows: TGTGCCAGCAGCTCCCCCAGGACAGGTGGCTGGAATTCACCCCTCCACTTT. Reference TRBV13 and TRBJ1-6 proteins supply the regions before and after the CDR3; the full variable domain is: AAGVIQSPRHLIKEKRETATLKCYPIPRHDTVYWYQQGPGQDPQFLISFYEKMQSDKGSIPDRFSAQQFSDYHSELNMSSLELGDSALYFCASSSPRTGGWNSPLHFGNGTRLTVT.